The clone carrying this T cell receptor beta chain was recorded once. In terms of age and location, participants ranged from about 18 to 90 years and lived in about 25 US areas. Donors were grouped by their self-reported clinical history. This entry belongs to a study of blood T cell repertoires in COVID-19. Study information: There were acute and convalescent COVID-19 samples, and they came from the United States, Italy and Spain. T cells, B-cell-depleted T cells, or PBMCs supplied cDNA or gDNA.

Trimming cost V 10 bases and J 8 bases; bases outside gene matches: 6. The CDR3 contains 13 residues. Profiled with immunoSEQ multiplex PCR; TCRdb holds only in-frame clones, not every one. The table records hundreds of thousands of clones, 83% of them present only once. The sequenced sample was PBMCs or T cells enriched from blood (not recorded which). The clonotype comes from a woman in her 50s who had been exposed to COVID-19. V and J are TRBV12-3 or TRBV12-4 and TRBJ1-4; TRBD1 aligns across 11 bases. This CDR3 is CATMDRGREKLFF. The CDR3 DNA is TGTGCCACCATGGACAGGGGGCGAGAAAAACTGTTTTTT.